A selection of T cell receptor beta chains follows, all from one sample in a study of patients and donors after allogeneic stem cell transplantation. TCRdb re-called the RT-PCR reads through MiXCR, storing one row per CDR3 protein. The table lists approximately 160,000 distinct CDR3 sequences, roughly 30% of them singletons. Sequencing used blood, either unsorted or a sorted T cell fraction (not recorded which). The receptors originated from a human donor who was either an allogeneic HSCT recipient or a stem cell or donor lymphocyte infusion donor (not recorded which). It is not recorded whose cells these are; they may come from a transplant donor. Both conserved end residues are part of each CDR3. D genes are given only for firm matches. Clone sizes are given selectively: once, few, many, or a class where the clone is expanded.

cdr3_nt: TGTGCCAGCAGCCCACGGACAGAACCCTACGAGCAGTACTTC
cdr3_aa: CASSPRTEPYEQYF
j_call: TRBJ2-7
d_call: .
clone_size: .
v_call: TRBV7-9

cdr3_nt: TGCAGTGCTAGAGACAGGGTCTACGAGCAGTACTTC
cdr3_aa: CSARDRVYEQYF
j_call: TRBJ2-7
d_call: .
clone_size: .
v_call: TRBV20-1

cdr3_nt: TGCGCCAGCAGCTTGACGGGACAGAGCTCCTACAATGAGCAGTTCTTC
cdr3_aa: CASSLTGQSSYNEQFF
j_call: TRBJ2-1
d_call: TRBD1
clone_size: few
v_call: TRBV5-1

cdr3_nt: TGTGCCAGCAGTGAATCTTGGGACAGCTATGGCTACACCTTC
cdr3_aa: CASSESWDSYGYTF
j_call: TRBJ1-2
d_call: TRBD1
clone_size: .
v_call: TRBV2

cdr3_nt: TGTGCCAGCAGCTTAAATCCCCTAGCGGCCGAAGGGAGTGAGCAGTTCTTC
cdr3_aa: CASSLNPLAAEGSEQFF
j_call: TRBJ2-1
d_call: TRBD2
clone_size: .
v_call: TRBV7-3

cdr3_nt: TGTGCCAGCAGTGAAGTGCCGGGAACCCAGTACTTC
cdr3_aa: CASSEVPGTQYF
j_call: TRBJ2-5
d_call: .
clone_size: few
v_call: TRBV6-1

cdr3_nt: TGTGCCATTCGGACAGGGAGGGATAGGGCTGAAGCTTTCTTT
cdr3_aa: CAIRTGRDRAEAFF
j_call: TRBJ1-1
d_call: TRBD1
clone_size: few
v_call: TRBV10-3

cdr3_nt: TGTGCCAGCAGCGGAGGGACAGGGGGCTTCCACACCTTC
cdr3_aa: CASSGGTGGFHTF
j_call: TRBJ1-2
d_call: TRBD1
clone_size: few
v_call: TRBV28

cdr3_nt: TGCAGTGCTAGGATAGCGGGAGGGCCCTACGAGCAGTACTTC
cdr3_aa: CSARIAGGPYEQYF
j_call: TRBJ2-7
d_call: TRBD2
clone_size: once
v_call: TRBV20-1

cdr3_nt: TGTGCCAGCAGCCCCGGGGTGCTAGAGACCCAGTACTTC
cdr3_aa: CASSPGVLETQYF
j_call: TRBJ2-5
d_call: .
clone_size: .
v_call: TRBV11-2

cdr3_nt: TGTGCCAGCTCACCACTAGTCACCACCTACCAGCAGTACTTC
cdr3_aa: CASSPLVTTYQQYF
j_call: TRBJ2-7
d_call: .
clone_size: .
v_call: TRBV18

cdr3_nt: TGTGCCAGCAGCCTTGGCCCTAGGAATGAGCAGTTCTTC
cdr3_aa: CASSLGPRNEQFF
j_call: TRBJ2-1
d_call: .
clone_size: .
v_call: TRBV6-5

cdr3_nt: TGTGCCAGCAGGGTGGGACTAGCGGGCACCGGGGAGCTGTTTTTT
cdr3_aa: CASRVGLAGTGELFF
j_call: TRBJ2-2
d_call: TRBD2
clone_size: few
v_call: TRBV28

cdr3_nt: TGTGCCAGCAGCGTGGGTAGTTCCTACGAGCAGTACTTC
cdr3_aa: CASSVGSSYEQYF
j_call: TRBJ2-7
d_call: .
clone_size: .
v_call: TRBV9

cdr3_nt: TGTGCCAGCGCGACAGCTAATTCACCCCTCCACTTT
cdr3_aa: CASATANSPLHF
j_call: TRBJ1-6
d_call: .
clone_size: .
v_call: TRBV6-2/TRBV6-3

cdr3_nt: TGCAGTGCCCCGGACTTCACCGGGGAGCTGTTTTTT
cdr3_aa: CSAPDFTGELFF
j_call: TRBJ2-2
d_call: .
clone_size: few
v_call: TRBV20-1

cdr3_nt: TGTGCCAGCTCACAGGGGGGAAGAAACACTGAAGCTTTCTTT
cdr3_aa: CASSQGGRNTEAFF
j_call: TRBJ1-1
d_call: .
clone_size: .
v_call: TRBV18

cdr3_nt: TGCAGCGTTGCGACACCCTATTACGAGCAGTACTTC
cdr3_aa: CSVATPYYEQYF
j_call: TRBJ2-7
d_call: .
clone_size: .
v_call: TRBV29-1

cdr3_nt: TGTGCCAGCAGCTTAGCGCTAGAGCACGGAAATCAGCCCCAGCATTTT
cdr3_aa: CASSLALEHGNQPQHF
j_call: TRBJ1-5
d_call: .
clone_size: .
v_call: TRBV7-2

cdr3_nt: TGCGCCAGCAGCTTGGAGGACAGGCCAAATGAAAAACTGTTTTTT
cdr3_aa: CASSLEDRPNEKLFF
j_call: TRBJ1-4
d_call: TRBD1
clone_size: once
v_call: TRBV5-1

cdr3_nt: TGTGCCAGCAGCTCCTTCAAGAGGGATGCCTACACCTTC
cdr3_aa: CASSSFKRDAYTF
j_call: TRBJ1-2
d_call: .
clone_size: .
v_call: TRBV7-6

cdr3_nt: TGTGCCAGCAGCCGAGGGACTTACTATGGCTACACCTTC
cdr3_aa: CASSRGTYYGYTF
j_call: TRBJ1-2
d_call: .
clone_size: .
v_call: TRBV5-6

cdr3_nt: TGCGCCAGCAGCTTGAGTGGGGACAATGAGCAGTTCTTC
cdr3_aa: CASSLSGDNEQFF
j_call: TRBJ2-1
d_call: .
clone_size: few
v_call: TRBV5-1

cdr3_nt: TGCAGCGCTCCGGGTCTCTCGGGCAATCAGCCCCAGCATTTT
cdr3_aa: CSAPGLSGNQPQHF
j_call: TRBJ1-5
d_call: .
clone_size: few
v_call: TRBV20-1

cdr3_nt: TGCGCCAGCAGCCTCGGACAGGGGAGGAGAGAGACCCAGTACTTC
cdr3_aa: CASSLGQGRRETQYF
j_call: TRBJ2-5
d_call: TRBD1
clone_size: few
v_call: TRBV5-1

cdr3_nt: TGTGCCAGCAGCTTAACCGCAGATACGCAGTATTTT
cdr3_aa: CASSLTADTQYF
j_call: TRBJ2-3
d_call: .
clone_size: .
v_call: TRBV7-9

cdr3_nt: TGTGCTAGCAGCTTAGAGCAGGGGCTAGCGGGAGGTGAGCAGTTCTTC
cdr3_aa: CASSLEQGLAGGEQFF
j_call: TRBJ2-1
d_call: TRBD2
clone_size: .
v_call: TRBV7-7

cdr3_nt: TGTGCCAGCAGCTTGGCCCACTCCTACGAGCAGTACTTC
cdr3_aa: CASSLAHSYEQYF
j_call: TRBJ2-7
d_call: .
clone_size: .
v_call: TRBV5-4

cdr3_nt: TGTGCCAGCAGCTTAGGGGCGGCTGAGCAGTTCTTC
cdr3_aa: CASSLGAAEQFF
j_call: TRBJ2-1
d_call: .
clone_size: .
v_call: TRBV7-8

cdr3_nt: TGCGCCAGCAGCCAAGATTATACCAGCAATCAGCCCCAGCATTTT
cdr3_aa: CASSQDYTSNQPQHF
j_call: TRBJ1-5
d_call: .
clone_size: .
v_call: TRBV4-3

cdr3_nt: TGCGCCAGCAGCTTGGCGGATAGCGGGAGCAATGAGCAGTTCTTC
cdr3_aa: CASSLADSGSNEQFF
j_call: TRBJ2-1
d_call: TRBD2
clone_size: .
v_call: TRBV5-1

cdr3_nt: TGTGCCAGCAGCCCCCCGGAAACCTTCACAGATACGCAGTATTTT
cdr3_aa: CASSPPETFTDTQYF
j_call: TRBJ2-3
d_call: .
clone_size: few
v_call: TRBV13

cdr3_nt: TGTGCCAGCTCACCACTACCGAGTAGGGACACCGGGGAGCTGTTTTTT
cdr3_aa: CASSPLPSRDTGELFF
j_call: TRBJ2-2
d_call: .
clone_size: .
v_call: TRBV18

cdr3_nt: TGTGCCACCAGTGACCGAGGACTAGGGAAGCAAGAGACCCAGTACTTC
cdr3_aa: CATSDRGLGKQETQYF
j_call: TRBJ2-5
d_call: TRBD2
clone_size: once
v_call: TRBV24-1

cdr3_nt: TGCAGTGCTACATCCGGGACAGGGTTCTCCTACGAGCAGTACTTC
cdr3_aa: CSATSGTGFSYEQYF
j_call: TRBJ2-7
d_call: TRBD1
clone_size: .
v_call: TRBV20-1

cdr3_nt: TGTGCCAGCAGTGACATCTACTCTGGAAACACCATATATTTT
cdr3_aa: CASSDIYSGNTIYF
j_call: TRBJ1-3
d_call: .
clone_size: .
v_call: TRBV25-1

cdr3_nt: TGTGCCAGCAGTTCGACTAACTATGGCTACACCTTC
cdr3_aa: CASSSTNYGYTF
j_call: TRBJ1-2
d_call: .
clone_size: .
v_call: TRBV28

cdr3_nt: TGCGCCAGCAGCCAAGTGCAGCGGAACACTGAAGCTTTCTTT
cdr3_aa: CASSQVQRNTEAFF
j_call: TRBJ1-1
d_call: .
clone_size: few
v_call: TRBV4-3

cdr3_nt: TGTGCCAGCAGCGGACGTAGGTCAGGAGGGCTTTCCAATGAGCAGTTCTTC
cdr3_aa: CASSGRRSGGLSNEQFF
j_call: TRBJ2-1
d_call: .
clone_size: .
v_call: TRBV9

cdr3_nt: TGTGCCAGCAGTGCCGGACTAGGGCGGTCCTACGAGCAGTACTTC
cdr3_aa: CASSAGLGRSYEQYF
j_call: TRBJ2-7
d_call: TRBD2
clone_size: .
v_call: TRBV6-2/TRBV6-3

cdr3_nt: TGTGCCAGCAGCTTCAGCCTCTCTGGAAACACCATATATTTT
cdr3_aa: CASSFSLSGNTIYF
j_call: TRBJ1-3
d_call: .
clone_size: .
v_call: TRBV7-2

cdr3_nt: TGCGCCAGCAGCTTGGCGCCCAGGGGGTATCAGCCCCAGCATTTT
cdr3_aa: CASSLAPRGYQPQHF
j_call: TRBJ1-5
d_call: TRBD1
clone_size: .
v_call: TRBV5-1

cdr3_nt: TGTGCCAGCAGCCCTATGGTATGGGGGGGCGTCAATCAGCCCCAGCATTTT
cdr3_aa: CASSPMVWGGVNQPQHF
j_call: TRBJ1-5
d_call: .
clone_size: few
v_call: TRBV7-2

cdr3_nt: TGTGCCAGCAGTTTAGGGGGCAGGCCCTACAATGAGCAGTTCTTC
cdr3_aa: CASSLGGRPYNEQFF
j_call: TRBJ2-1
d_call: .
clone_size: .
v_call: TRBV28

cdr3_nt: TGTGCCAGCAGCCTGGGACCCCTAGCGGCATTCTACAATGAGCAGTTCTTC
cdr3_aa: CASSLGPLAAFYNEQFF
j_call: TRBJ2-1
d_call: TRBD2
clone_size: few
v_call: TRBV7-2